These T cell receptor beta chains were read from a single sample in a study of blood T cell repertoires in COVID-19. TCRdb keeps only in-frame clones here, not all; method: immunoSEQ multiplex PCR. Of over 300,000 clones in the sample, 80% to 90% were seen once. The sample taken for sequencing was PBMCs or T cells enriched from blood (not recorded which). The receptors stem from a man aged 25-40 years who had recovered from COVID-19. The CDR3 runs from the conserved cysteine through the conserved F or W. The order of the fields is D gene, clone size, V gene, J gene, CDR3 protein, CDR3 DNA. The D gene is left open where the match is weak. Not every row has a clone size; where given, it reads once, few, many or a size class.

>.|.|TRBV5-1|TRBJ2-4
CASSLVYLPGAKNIQYF
TGCGCCAGCAGCTTGGTATATTTGCCGGGAGCCAAAAACATTCAGTACTTC
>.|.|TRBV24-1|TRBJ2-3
CATETGRDTDTQYF
TGTGCCACCGAGACAGGACGGGACACAGATACGCAGTATTTT
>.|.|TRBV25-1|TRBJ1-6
CASGEDEVSPLHF
TGTGCCAGCGGGGAGGATGAGGTTTCACCCCTCCACTTT
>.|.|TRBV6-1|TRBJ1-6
CASSEAQSPLHF
TGTGCCAGCAGTGAAGCGCAGTCACCCCTCCACTTT
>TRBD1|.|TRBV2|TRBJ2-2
CASTTRPARQGASGELFF
TGTGCCAGCACTACACGACCCGCAAGACAGGGGGCATCGGGGGAGCTGTTTTTT
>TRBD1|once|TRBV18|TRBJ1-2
CASSPGTGANYGYTF
TGTGCCAGCTCACCGGGGACAGGAGCTAACTATGGCTACACCTTC
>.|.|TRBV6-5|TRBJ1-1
CASSYSAVLNTEAFF
TGTGCCAGCAGTTACTCTGCAGTATTGAACACTGAAGCTTTCTTT
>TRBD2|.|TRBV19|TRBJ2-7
CASSIGGSGGAYEQYF
TGTGCCAGTAGTATTGGTGGTAGCGGGGGGGCCTACGAGCAGTACTTC
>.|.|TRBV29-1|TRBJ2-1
CSVEYYRDTNEQFF
TGCAGCGTTGAATACTATCGGGACACCAATGAGCAGTTCTTC
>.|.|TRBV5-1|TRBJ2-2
CASRENTGGELFF
TGCGCCAGCAGGGAAAATACGGGCGGGGAGCTGTTTTTT
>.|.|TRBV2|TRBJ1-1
CASTAEKQNTEAFF
TGTGCCAGCACGGCGGAAAAGCAGAACACTGAAGCTTTCTTT
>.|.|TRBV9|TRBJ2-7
CASSAGGRSYEQYF
TGTGCCAGCAGCGCCGGAGGCCGCTCCTACGAGCAGTACTTC
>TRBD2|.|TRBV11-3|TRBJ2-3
CASSQRTSGGAGTDTQYF
TGTGCCAGCAGCCAACGGACTAGCGGGGGGGCCGGCACAGATACGCAGTATTTT